The T cell receptor (beta chain) under discussion was sequenced for a study of cytomegalovirus exposure and HLA in healthy donors. Study-wide background: Falling in the Caucasian-associated ancestry cluster were about four fifths of 398 genotyped donors.

There are 17 residues in the CDR3. CDR1 and CDR2 (germline): SGDLS, YYNGEE. The V gene end was trimmed by 2 bases and the J gene end by 7 bases; junction bases not matched to a gene: 14. For this clone: Its antigen is unknown.

Both 60 Vbeta primers and 13 Jbeta primers went into the PCR. Sequencing was performed with immunoSEQ multiplex PCR; in TCRdb, only in-frame clones are kept and a portion is missing. The sample contains approximately 110,000 clones, approximately 80% of which appear only once. Overall study findings and caveats: The CMV antigen specificity of a few CMV-associated chains was confirmed through in vitro analysis. Analysis was carried out at a later point, and it linked a missense DCLRE1C variant to TCR beta V- and J-gene trimming. Prior analysis indicated that the majority of TCR beta V segments exhibited productivity approximately 90% or approximately 30% of the time.

Material: PBMCs. This chain joins TRBV9 and TRBJ2-3, with TRBD1 identical over 9 bases. This clonotype was obtained from a woman in her twenties or thirties in good health and CMV-seropositive. CDR3 residues: CASSVRTGQGILNTQYF. The CDR3 DNA reads TGTGCCAGCAGCGTCCGGACGGGACAGGGCATTTTGAATACGCAGTATTTT.